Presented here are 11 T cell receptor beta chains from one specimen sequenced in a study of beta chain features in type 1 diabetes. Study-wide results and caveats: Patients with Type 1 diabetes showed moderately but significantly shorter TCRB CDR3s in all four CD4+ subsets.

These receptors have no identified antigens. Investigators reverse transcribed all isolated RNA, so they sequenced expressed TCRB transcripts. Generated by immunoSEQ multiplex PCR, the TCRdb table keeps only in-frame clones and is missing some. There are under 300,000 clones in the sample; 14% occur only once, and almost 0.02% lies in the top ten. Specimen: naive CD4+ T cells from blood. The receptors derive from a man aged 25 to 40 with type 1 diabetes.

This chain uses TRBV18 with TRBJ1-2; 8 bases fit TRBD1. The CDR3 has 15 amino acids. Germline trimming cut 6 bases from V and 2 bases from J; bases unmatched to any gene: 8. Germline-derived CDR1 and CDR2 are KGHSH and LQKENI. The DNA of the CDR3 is TGTGCCAGCTCGGTTCTGACAGGGGAAAACTATGGCTACACCTTC. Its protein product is CASSVLTGENYGYTF. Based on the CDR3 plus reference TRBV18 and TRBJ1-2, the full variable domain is NAGVMQNPRHLVRRRGQEARLRCSPMKGHSHVYWYRQLPEEGLKFMVYLQKENIIDESGMPKERFSAEFPKEGPSILRIQQVVRGDSAAYFCASSVLTGENYGYTFGSGTRLTVV.

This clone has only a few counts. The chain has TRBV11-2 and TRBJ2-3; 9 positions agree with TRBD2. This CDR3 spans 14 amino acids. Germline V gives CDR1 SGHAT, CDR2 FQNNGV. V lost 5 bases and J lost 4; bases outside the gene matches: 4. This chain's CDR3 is CASSTRTSADTQYF. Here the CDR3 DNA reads TGTGCCAGCAGCACACGGACTAGCGCAGATACGCAGTATTTT.

DNA for the CDR3: TGCGCCAGCAGCACCGGGGACGCTCCGGGGGTCCAGTACTTC. Translated, it gives CASSTGDAPGVQYF. The chain employs TRBV5-1 and TRBJ2-5; a possible D gene is TRBD2 (6 bases). Trimming removed 4 bases from V and 10 bases from J, with 20 bases in between. Germline V gene data show CDR1 as SGHRS and CDR2 as YFSETQ. This CDR3 is built from 14 residues.

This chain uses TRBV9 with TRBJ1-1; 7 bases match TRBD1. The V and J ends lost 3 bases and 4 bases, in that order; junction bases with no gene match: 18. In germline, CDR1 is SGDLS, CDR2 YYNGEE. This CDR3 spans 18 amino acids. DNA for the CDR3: TGTGCCAGCAGCGACCGGATAGGGGGCCTCGACGGGGGCACTGAAGCTTTCTTT. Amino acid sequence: CASSDRIGGLDGGTEAFF.

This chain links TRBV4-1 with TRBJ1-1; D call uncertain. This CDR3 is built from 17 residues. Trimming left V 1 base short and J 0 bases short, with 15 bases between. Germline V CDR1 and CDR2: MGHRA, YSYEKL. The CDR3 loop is CASSQGLARAMNTEAFF. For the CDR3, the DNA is TGCGCCAGCAGCCAAGGCCTTGCCCGAGCGATGAACACTGAAGCTTTCTTT.

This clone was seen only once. The CDR3 region has the DNA TGCGCCAGCAGACGGGACAGGGGGCTCGTGGACACTGAAGCTTTCTTT. Its translation is CASRRDRGLVDTEAFF. The chain has TRBV5-1 and TRBJ1-1; 12 positions match TRBD1. The CDR3 totals 16 residues. Unmatched junction bases numbered 8, after V lost 5 bases and J lost 3 bases. Germline CDR1 is SGHRS and CDR2 is YFSETQ.

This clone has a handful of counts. DNA of the CDR3: TGTGCCAGCAGCTTGGTTTCCCGGGATACGCAGTATTTT. Encoded protein: CASSLVSRDTQYF. The chain recombines TRBV5-4 with TRBJ2-3, with no clear D. From germline, CDR1 is SGHNT and CDR2 YYREEE (reference sequence). V was shortened by 0 bases and J by 6 bases, with 8 bases between the two germline ends. The CDR3 is made up of 13 amino acids.

The CDR3 reads CASSPTGTAWNIQYF. The CDR3 nucleotides read TGTGCCAGCAGCCCCACCGGGACTGCATGGAACATTCAGTACTTC. The chain couples TRBV6-5 to TRBJ2-4; D is possibly TRBD2 (6 bases). CDR1 and CDR2 (germline): MNHEY, SVGAGI. The CDR3 totals 15 residues. With 6 bases removed from V and 7 bases from J, the gap between germline ends came to 19 bases.

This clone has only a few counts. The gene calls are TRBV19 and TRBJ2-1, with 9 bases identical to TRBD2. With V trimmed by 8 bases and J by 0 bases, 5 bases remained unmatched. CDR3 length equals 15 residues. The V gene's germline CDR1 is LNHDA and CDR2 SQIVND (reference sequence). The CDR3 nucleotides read TGTGCCAGTGGTAATAGCGGGAGCTCCTACAATGAGCAGTTCTTC. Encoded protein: CASGNSGSSYNEQFF.

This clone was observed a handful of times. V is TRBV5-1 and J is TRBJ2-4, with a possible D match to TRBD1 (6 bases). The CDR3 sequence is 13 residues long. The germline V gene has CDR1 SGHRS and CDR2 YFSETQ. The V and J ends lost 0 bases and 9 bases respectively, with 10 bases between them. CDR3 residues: CASSLEGGGIQYF. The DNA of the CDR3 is TGCGCCAGCAGCTTGGAAGGGGGTGGCATTCAGTACTTC.

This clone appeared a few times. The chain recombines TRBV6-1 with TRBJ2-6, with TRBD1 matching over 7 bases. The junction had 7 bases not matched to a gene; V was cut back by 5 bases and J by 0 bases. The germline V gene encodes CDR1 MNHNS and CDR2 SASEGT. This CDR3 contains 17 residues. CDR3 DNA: TGTGCCAGCAGTAAAGGGGGCAGGAGCTCTGGGGCCAACGTCCTGACTTTC. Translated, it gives CASSKGGRSSGANVLTF.